The sequence of this T cell receptor (beta chain) was determined in a study of blood T cell repertoires in COVID-19. About the research overall: COVID-19 samples from acute and convalescent phases originated in the United States, Italy and Spain. From T cells, B-cell-depleted T cells, or PBMCs came the material, which was cDNA or gDNA.

With V trimmed by 0 bases and J by 1 base, 7 bases remained unmatched. There are 18 residues in the CDR3. CDR1 is SGDLS, CDR2 YYNGEE, per germline. Original analysis: Amplification from reference gene primers served as the basis for estimated nucleated cell counts. Using immunoSEQ multiplex PCR, the repertoire was profiled, and TCRdb retains in-frame clones only, with some absent. V and J calls and clone size are copied from that table; D and trimming were computed from the DNA. This sample yields 280,000 or so clones, of which roughly 87% are seen a single time; about 9.8% belongs to the top ten. The receptor comes from a man in his late teens or twenties with active or convalescent COVID-19. The rearrangement joins TRBV9 to TRBJ2-3; 11 nucleotides match TRBD2. The sequencing input was peripheral blood. CDR3 loop: CASSVGPLAGGRTDTQYF. As DNA, the CDR3 is TGTGCCAGCAGCGTAGGTCCCCTAGCGGGGGGCCGCACAGATACGCAGTATTTT.